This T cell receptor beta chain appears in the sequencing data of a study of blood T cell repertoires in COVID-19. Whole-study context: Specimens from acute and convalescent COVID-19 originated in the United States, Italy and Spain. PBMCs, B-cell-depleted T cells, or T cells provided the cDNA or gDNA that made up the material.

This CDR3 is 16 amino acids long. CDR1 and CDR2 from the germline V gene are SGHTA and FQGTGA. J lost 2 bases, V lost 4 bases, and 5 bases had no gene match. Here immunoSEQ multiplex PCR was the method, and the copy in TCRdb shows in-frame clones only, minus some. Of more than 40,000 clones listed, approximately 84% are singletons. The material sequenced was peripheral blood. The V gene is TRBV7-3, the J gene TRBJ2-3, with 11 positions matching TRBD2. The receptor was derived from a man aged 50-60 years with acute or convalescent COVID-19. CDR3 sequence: CASSSPGLAATDTQYF. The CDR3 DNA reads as TGTGCCAGCAGCTCCCCGGGACTAGCGGCCACAGATACGCAGTATTTT.